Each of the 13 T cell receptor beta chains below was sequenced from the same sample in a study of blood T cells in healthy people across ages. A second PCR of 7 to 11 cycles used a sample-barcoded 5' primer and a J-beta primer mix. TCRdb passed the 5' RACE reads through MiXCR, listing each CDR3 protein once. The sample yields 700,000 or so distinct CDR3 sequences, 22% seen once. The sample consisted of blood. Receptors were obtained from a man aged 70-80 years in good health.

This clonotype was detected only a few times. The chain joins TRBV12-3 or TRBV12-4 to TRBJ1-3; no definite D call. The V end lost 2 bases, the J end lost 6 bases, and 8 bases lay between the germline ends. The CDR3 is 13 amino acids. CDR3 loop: CASSLWGANTIYF. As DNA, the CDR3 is TGTGCCAGCAGTTTATGGGGAGCAAACACCATATATTTT.

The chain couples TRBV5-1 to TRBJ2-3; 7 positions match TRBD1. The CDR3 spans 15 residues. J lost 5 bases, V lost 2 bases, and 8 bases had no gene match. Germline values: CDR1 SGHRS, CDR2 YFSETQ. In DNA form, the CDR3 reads TGCGCCAGCAGCTTTACCGACAGGGAACAAGATACGCAGTATTTT. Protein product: CASSFTDREQDTQYF.

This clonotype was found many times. The CDR3 here is CSATRPGTVNQPQHF. DNA for the CDR3: TGCAGTGCTACTCGCCCCGGGACAGTGAATCAGCCCCAGCATTTT. The genes are TRBV20-1 and TRBJ1-5; TRBD1 aligns across 7 bases. V shed 4 bases, J shed 4 bases, and the junction held 10 bases outside the gene matches. The length of the CDR3 is 15 residues. The germline CDR1 and CDR2 sequences are DFQATT and SNEGSKA (reference sequence).

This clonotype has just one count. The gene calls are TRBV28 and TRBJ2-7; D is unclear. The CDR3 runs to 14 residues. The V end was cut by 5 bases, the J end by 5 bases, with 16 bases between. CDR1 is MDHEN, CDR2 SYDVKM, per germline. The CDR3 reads CASSPPIGVNEQYF. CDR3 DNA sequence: TGTGCCAGCAGTCCCCCCATCGGAGTGAACGAGCAGTACTTC.

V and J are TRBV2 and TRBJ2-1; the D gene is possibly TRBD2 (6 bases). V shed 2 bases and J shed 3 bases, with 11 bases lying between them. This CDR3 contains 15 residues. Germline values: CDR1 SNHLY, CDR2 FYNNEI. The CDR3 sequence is CASSERLVIYNEQFF. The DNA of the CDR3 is TGTGCCAGCAGTGAACGACTAGTGATCTACAATGAGCAGTTCTTC. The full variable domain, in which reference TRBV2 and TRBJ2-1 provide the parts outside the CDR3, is EPEVTQTPSHQVTQMGQEVILRCVPISNHLYFYWYRQILGQKVEFLVSFYNNEISEKSEIFDDQFSVERPDGSNFTLKIRSTKLEDSAMYFCASSERLVIYNEQFFGPGTRLTVL.

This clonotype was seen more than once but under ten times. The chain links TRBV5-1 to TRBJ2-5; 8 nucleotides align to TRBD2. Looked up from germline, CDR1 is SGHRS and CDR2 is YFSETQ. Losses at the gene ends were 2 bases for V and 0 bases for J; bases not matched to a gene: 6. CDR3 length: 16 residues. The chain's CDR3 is CASSFTVAGNQETQYF. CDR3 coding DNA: TGCGCCAGCAGCTTTACAGTAGCGGGAAACCAAGAGACCCAGTACTTC.

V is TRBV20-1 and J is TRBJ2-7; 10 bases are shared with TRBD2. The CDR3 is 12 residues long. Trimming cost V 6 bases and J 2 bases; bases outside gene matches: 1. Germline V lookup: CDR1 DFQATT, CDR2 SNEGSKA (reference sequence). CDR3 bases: TGCAGTGCCGGGACTAGCGCCTACGAGCAGTACGTC. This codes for CSAGTSAYEQYV.

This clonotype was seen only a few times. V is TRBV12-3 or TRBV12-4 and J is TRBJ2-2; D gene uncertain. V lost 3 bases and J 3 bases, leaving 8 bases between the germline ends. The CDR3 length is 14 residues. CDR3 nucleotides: TGTGCCAGCAGTTTTTATCCGGACACCGGGGAGCTGTTTTTT. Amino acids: CASSFYPDTGELFF.

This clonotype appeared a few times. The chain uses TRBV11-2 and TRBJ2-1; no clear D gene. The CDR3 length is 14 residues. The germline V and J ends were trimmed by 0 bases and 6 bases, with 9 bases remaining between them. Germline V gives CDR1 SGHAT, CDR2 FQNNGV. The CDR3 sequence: CASSLDPRSNEQFF. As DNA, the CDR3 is TGTGCCAGCAGCTTAGATCCCCGGAGCAATGAGCAGTTCTTC.

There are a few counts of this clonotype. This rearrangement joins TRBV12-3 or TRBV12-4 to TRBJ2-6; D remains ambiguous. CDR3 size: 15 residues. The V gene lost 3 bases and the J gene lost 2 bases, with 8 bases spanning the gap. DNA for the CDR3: TGTGCCAGCAGTTTCAGTGTTACTGGGGCCAACGTCCTGACTTTC. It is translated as CASSFSVTGANVLTF.

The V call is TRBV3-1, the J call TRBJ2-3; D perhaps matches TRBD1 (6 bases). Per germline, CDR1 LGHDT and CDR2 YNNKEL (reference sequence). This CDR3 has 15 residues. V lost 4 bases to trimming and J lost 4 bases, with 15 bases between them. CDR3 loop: CASSPQGRAADTQYF. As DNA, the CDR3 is TGTGCCAGCAGCCCACAGGGTAGAGCAGCAGATACGCAGTATTTT.

CDR3 protein: CASSEMGPAAHEQYF. DNA of the CDR3: TGTGCCAGCAGTGAAATGGGCCCCGCAGCCCACGAGCAGTACTTC. The rearrangement links TRBV2 to TRBJ2-7; no clear D gene. The length of the CDR3 is 15 residues. Germline CDR1 and CDR2: SNHLY and FYNNEI. Trimming shortened V by 2 bases and J by 5 bases, and 16 bases separated the two germline ends.

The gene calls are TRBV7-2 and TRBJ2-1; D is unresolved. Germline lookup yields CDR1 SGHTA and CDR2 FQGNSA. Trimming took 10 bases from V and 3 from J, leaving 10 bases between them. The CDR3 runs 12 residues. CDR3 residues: CATRTDYNEQFF. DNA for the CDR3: TGTGCCACCCGGACCGACTACAATGAGCAGTTCTTC.